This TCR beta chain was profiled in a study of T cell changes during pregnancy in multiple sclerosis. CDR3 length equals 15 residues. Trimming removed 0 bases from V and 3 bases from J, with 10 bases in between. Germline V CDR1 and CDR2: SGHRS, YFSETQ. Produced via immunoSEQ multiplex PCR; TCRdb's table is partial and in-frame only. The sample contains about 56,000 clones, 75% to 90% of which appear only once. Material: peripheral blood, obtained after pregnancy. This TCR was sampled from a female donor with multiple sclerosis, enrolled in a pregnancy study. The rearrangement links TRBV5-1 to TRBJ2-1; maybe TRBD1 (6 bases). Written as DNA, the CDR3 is TGCGCCAGCAGCTTGGAAGACAGGATCTACAATGAGCAGTTCTTC. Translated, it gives CASSLEDRIYNEQFF.